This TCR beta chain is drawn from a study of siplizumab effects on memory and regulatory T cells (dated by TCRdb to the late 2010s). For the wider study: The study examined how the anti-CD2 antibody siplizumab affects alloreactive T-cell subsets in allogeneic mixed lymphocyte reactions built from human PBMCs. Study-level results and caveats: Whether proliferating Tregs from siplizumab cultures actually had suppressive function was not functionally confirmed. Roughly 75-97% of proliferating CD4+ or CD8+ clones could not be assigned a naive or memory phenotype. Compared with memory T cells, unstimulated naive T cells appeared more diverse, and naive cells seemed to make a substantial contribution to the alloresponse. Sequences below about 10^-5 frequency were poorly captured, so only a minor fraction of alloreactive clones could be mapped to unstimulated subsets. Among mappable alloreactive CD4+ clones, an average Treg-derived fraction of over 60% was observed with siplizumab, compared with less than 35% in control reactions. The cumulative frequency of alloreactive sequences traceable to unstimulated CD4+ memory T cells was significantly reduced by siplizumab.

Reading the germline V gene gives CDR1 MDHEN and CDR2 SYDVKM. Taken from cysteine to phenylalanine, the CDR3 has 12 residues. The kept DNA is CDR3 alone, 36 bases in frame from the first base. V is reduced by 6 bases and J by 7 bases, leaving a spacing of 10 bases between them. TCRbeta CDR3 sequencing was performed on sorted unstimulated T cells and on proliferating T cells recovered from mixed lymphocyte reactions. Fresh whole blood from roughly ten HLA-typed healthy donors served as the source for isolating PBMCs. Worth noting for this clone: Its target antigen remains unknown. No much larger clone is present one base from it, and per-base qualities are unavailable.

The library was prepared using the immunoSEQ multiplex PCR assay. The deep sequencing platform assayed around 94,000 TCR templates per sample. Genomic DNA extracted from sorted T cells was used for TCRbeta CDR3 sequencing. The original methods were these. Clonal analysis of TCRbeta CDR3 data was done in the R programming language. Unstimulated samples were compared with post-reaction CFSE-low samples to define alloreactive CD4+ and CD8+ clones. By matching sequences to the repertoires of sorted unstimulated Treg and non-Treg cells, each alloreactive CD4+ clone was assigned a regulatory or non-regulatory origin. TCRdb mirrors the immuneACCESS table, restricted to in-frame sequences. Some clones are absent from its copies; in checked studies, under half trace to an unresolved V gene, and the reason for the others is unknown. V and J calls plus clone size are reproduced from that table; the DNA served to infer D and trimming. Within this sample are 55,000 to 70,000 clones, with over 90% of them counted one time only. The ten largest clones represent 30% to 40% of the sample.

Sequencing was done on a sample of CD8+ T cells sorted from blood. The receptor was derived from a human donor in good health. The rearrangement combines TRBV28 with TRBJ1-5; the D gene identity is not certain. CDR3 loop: CASRDSGQPQHF. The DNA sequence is TGTGCCAGCAGGGATTCGGGACAGCCCCAGCATTTT.